The 9 T cell receptor beta chains listed next were all sequenced from one sample in a study of T-cell memory formation after mild COVID-19. One entry per CDR3 protein results from TCRdb running MiXCR on the 5' RACE reads. The repertoire holds some 250,000 distinct CDR3 sequences, with about a sixth as singletons. What was sequenced was PBMCs or a T cell subset sorted from them (not recorded which). All receptors come from a man younger than 35 who had mild COVID-19 (a few samples of this study predate the infection). Cell type and time point are not known.

In this sample, this clonotype turned up a few times. The V and J genes are TRBV11-2 and TRBJ2-3, with D possibly called TRBD1 or TRBD2 (7 bases each). The germline V and J ends were trimmed by 3 bases and 6 bases, with 16 bases remaining between them. Germline CDR1 is SGHAT and CDR2 is FQNNGV. The CDR3 consists of 15 residues. In nucleotides, the CDR3 is TGTGCCAGCAGCTTGGGGACAGCCGGGGGGGATACGCAGTATTTT. Protein product: CASSLGTAGGDTQYF. The complete variable domain, with remaining parts taken from reference TRBV11-2 and TRBJ2-3, reads EAGVAQSPRYKIIEKRQSVAFWCNPISGHATLYWYQQILGQGPKLLIQFQNNGVVDDSQLPKDRFSAERLKGVDSTLKIQPAKLEDSAVYLCASSLGTAGGDTQYFGPGTRLTVL.

The rearrangement joins TRBV28 to TRBJ1-1; D perhaps matches TRBD1 (6 bases). Per the germline V gene, CDR1 is MDHEN and CDR2 is SYDVKM. CDR3 length equals 16 residues. V gave up 7 bases and J gave up 0 bases, with 18 bases separating them. The CDR3 DNA sequence: TGTGCCAGCACACAAAATGGGGGCTTCCTGAACACTGAAGCTTTCTTT. Protein sequence: CASTQNGGFLNTEAFF.

J is TRBJ1-1 and V is TRBV11-2; a possible D gene is TRBD1 (5 bases). Germline V lookup: CDR1 SGHAT, CDR2 FQNNGV. The CDR3 consists of 15 residues. With 5 bases removed from V and 4 bases from J, the gap between germline ends came to 17 bases. CDR3 region: CASSPPTGGGTEAFF. Here the CDR3 DNA reads TGTGCCAGCAGCCCCCCGACTGGGGGTGGCACTGAAGCTTTCTTT.

This rearrangement joins TRBV6-2 or TRBV6-3 to TRBJ2-2; no clear D gene. This CDR3 is built from 15 residues. Trimming stripped 5 bases from V and 5 bases from J, with 15 bases between. CDR1 MNHEY and CDR2 SVGEGT come from the germline V gene. The CDR3 region is CASSQTGQPTGELFF. CDR3 in DNA: TGTGCCAGCAGTCAAACCGGGCAACCTACCGGGGAGCTGTTTTTT.

In this sample, this clonotype turned up many times. The chain couples TRBV4-1 to TRBJ2-7, with D unresolved. The germline V gene has CDR1 MGHRA and CDR2 YSYEKL. The CDR3 extends over 15 amino acids. V gave up 0 bases and J gave up 3 bases, with 12 bases separating them. CDR3 region: CASSQDVTDGYEQYV. DNA for the CDR3: TGCGCCAGCAGCCAAGATGTCACCGACGGCTACGAGCAGTACGTC.

This clonotype has only a few counts. The chain combines TRBV25-1 with TRBJ2-5; no firm D call. Between the trimmed V and J ends, which lost 3 bases and 5 bases, there was a span of 13 bases. Germline lookup yields CDR1 MGHDK and CDR2 SYGVNS. The length of the CDR3 is 14 residues. The CDR3 sequence: CASSDRPDKETQYF. The DNA of the CDR3 is TGTGCCAGCAGTGACCGCCCCGACAAGGAGACCCAGTACTTC.

This rearrangement joins TRBV18 to TRBJ1-1; D gene uncertain. V lost 3 bases and J lost 6, with 11 bases in between. Per the germline V gene, CDR1 is KGHSH and CDR2 is LQKENI. The length of the CDR3 is 13 residues. The CDR3 nucleotides are TGTGCCAGCTCACCGGGGTTCACCGCTGAAGCTTTCTTT. This sequence encodes CASSPGFTAEAFF.

This clonotype has more than one count but fewer than ten. This chain uses TRBV11-2 with TRBJ1-2, with 9 positions matching TRBD1. The trim removed 6 bases at V and 5 bases at J, leaving 16 bases unmatched. The V gene's germline CDR1 is SGHAT and CDR2 FQNNGV. This CDR3 region has 17 residues. The CDR3 DNA reads as TGTGCCAGCAGGCCCCCGGGGACAGGGCCCGGTTGGTATGGCTACACCTTC. This encodes CASRPPGTGPGWYGYTF.

V and J are TRBV9 and TRBJ2-5, with 10 bases identical to TRBD1. This CDR3 region has 15 residues. The V gene end was trimmed by 3 bases and the J gene end by 4 bases; junction bases not matched to a gene: 6. Germline CDR1 and CDR2: SGDLS and YYNGEE. The DNA for the CDR3 is TGTGCCAGCAGCGAGGGGACAGGGGCTGGAGAGACCCAGTACTTC. As protein: CASSEGTGAGETQYF.